Below, 27 T cell receptor beta chains from the same sample are listed, as sequenced in a study of T cells in Graves' hyperthyroidism and ophthalmopathy (dated by TCRdb to the late 2010s). The library was generated by multiplex PCR. Sequencing was carried out with an Illumina HiSeq 2000. Amplification of TCR beta CDR3 regions was carried out from RNA transcripts. The TCR CDR3 was subjected to a first round of RT-PCR using the HTBI primer set and the Qiagen OneStep RT-PCR kit. The public sequencing data were trimmed at Q25 with fastp and processed into clonotypes with MiXCR by TCRdb, which kept only in-frame beta chains. Rows with one shared CDR3 protein collapse into an entry with the most common genes and DNA. The sample table lists 750,000 to 950,000 distinct CDR3 sequences, over 35% of them with a count of one. 8% to 9% of the sample lies in the top ten. Sequencing was carried out using blood. These receptors were collected from a young man with Graves' hyperthyroidism.

This chain connects TRBV29-1 to TRBJ1-1; weak D call: TRBD1 (5 bases). The V end was cut by 8 bases, the J end by 5 bases, with 12 bases between. The V gene's germline CDR1 is SQVTM and CDR2 ANQGSEA. The CDR3 runs 11 residues. The CDR3, as DNA: TGCAGCTTCCCAGGGAGGACTGAAGCTTTCTTT. This translates into CSFPGRTEAFF.

About this clonotype itself: A junction end diverges from the germline sequence, so it may reflect a read error. The J gene is TRBJ1-4, the V gene TRBV7-2; 7 nucleotides line up with TRBD1. CDR1 SGHTA and CDR2 FQGNSA come from the germline V gene. This CDR3 has 15 amino acids. CDR3 amino acids: CASSAGTATSEKLFF. CDR3 nucleotides: TGTGCCAGCAGCGCCGGGACAGCAACTAGTGAAAAACTGTTTTTT.

This clonotype was observed at least ten times. This chain connects TRBV10-2 to TRBJ1-2; D not certain. Trimming took off 2 bases at V and 3 bases at J, with 13 bases between the two ends. Per germline, CDR1 WSHSY and CDR2 SAAADI. The CDR3 is 15 amino acids. Here the CDR3 DNA reads TGCGCCAGCAGTGAGAGGCAGCCCAGACACTATGGCTACACCTTC. It encodes CASSERQPRHYGYTF.

The chain recombines TRBV10-3 with TRBJ1-5; 9 positions match TRBD1. The V segment lost 7 bases and the J segment 1 base; nucleotides outside the gene matches: 8. Germline V gene sequence: CDR1 ENHRY, CDR2 SYGVKD. The CDR3 sequence is 16 residues long. The CDR3 here is CAITRTQGASNQPQHF. CDR3 nucleotide sequence: TGTGCCATCACCAGAACACAGGGGGCCAGCAATCAGCCCCAGCATTTT.

There are a few counts of this clonotype. The genes are TRBV19 and TRBJ2-2, with D uncertain. CDR1 and CDR2 from the germline V gene are LNHDA and SQIVND (reference sequence). Trimming cost V 3 bases and J 3 bases, with 8 bases left between them. This CDR3 is built from 14 residues. The CDR3 loop is CASSIWPYTGELFF. DNA for the CDR3: TGTGCCAGTAGTATTTGGCCCTACACCGGGGAGCTGTTTTTT.

About this clonotype itself: One end of the junction varies from germline; a read error may be responsible. The chain carries TRBV19 and TRBJ2-5; D is unresolved. The length of the CDR3 is 12 residues. Per the germline V gene, CDR1 is LNHDA and CDR2 is SQIVND (reference sequence). In DNA, the CDR3 is TGTGCCAGTAGTCTGAACGAAGAGACCCGGTACTTC. Amino acid sequence: CASSLNEETRYF.

The J gene is TRBJ2-5, the V gene TRBV5-1; D perhaps matches TRBD1 (6 bases). Germline lookup yields CDR1 SGHRS and CDR2 YFSETQ. This CDR3 is 13 amino acids long. V was cut by 0 bases and J by 14 bases, with 17 bases left in between. The CDR3 DNA follows: TGCGCCAGCAGCTTGGCAGGGGACGCCTTGCTTTACTTC. This sequence encodes CASSLAGDALLYF.

This clonotype was counted many times. The chain recombines TRBV15 with TRBJ2-7, with 8 bases identical to TRBD2. CDR1 is LNHNV, CDR2 YYDKDF, per germline (reference sequence). The CDR3 is 14 residues long. Trimming took 5 bases from V and 5 from J; bases not matched to a gene: 8. CDR3 coding DNA: TGTGCCACCAGCCGGGAGGGCCCATCTCACGAGCAGTACTTC. Protein product: CATSREGPSHEQYF.

The table lists this clonotype with a few counts. The chain combines TRBV12-3 or TRBV12-4 with TRBJ1-4; 8 bases align to TRBD1. The CDR3 length is 12 residues. V lost 6 bases to trimming and J lost 12 bases; unmatched junction nucleotides: 6. CDR3 residues: CASRKGTGQLFF. The DNA for the CDR3 is TGTGCCAGCAGGAAGGGGACAGGTCAACTGTTTTTT.

This clonotype was detected only a few times. The V and J genes are TRBV5-6 and TRBJ1-1; D is perhaps TRBD1 (6 bases). This CDR3 is 12 amino acids long. V was shortened by 1 base and J by 11 bases, with 12 bases between the two germline ends. Germline CDR1 SGHDT, CDR2 YYEEEE. The CDR3 is CASSLYRAGAFF. CDR3 in DNA: TGTGCCAGCAGCTTGTACAGGGCCGGCGCTTTCTTT. Combining the CDR3 with reference TRBV5-6 and TRBJ1-1 gives the whole variable domain DAGVTQSPTHLIKTRGQQVTLRCSPKSGHDTVSWYQQALGQGPQFIFQYYEEEERQRGNFPDRFSGHQFPNYSSELNVNALLLGDSALYLCASSLYRAGAFFGQGTRLTVV.

This sequence joins TRBV7-9 and TRBJ1-1, with D tentatively TRBD1 (5 bases). Trimming took off 6 bases at V and 3 bases at J, with 14 bases between the two ends. Germline CDR1 SEHNR, CDR2 FQNEAQ (reference sequence). The CDR3 totals 14 residues. As DNA, the CDR3 is TGTGCCAGCAGGTTTCAGGGAAGGGACACTGAAGCTTTCTTT. It translates to CASRFQGRDTEAFF.

The J gene is TRBJ1-5, the V gene TRBV15, with TRBD1 matching 7 bases. Trimming cost V 5 bases and J 7 bases; bases outside gene matches: 5. Looked up from germline, CDR1 is LNHNV and CDR2 is YYDKDF (reference sequence). The length of the CDR3 is 13 residues. CDR3: CATSPGTDQPQHF. In DNA form, the CDR3 reads TGTGCCACCAGCCCCGGGACAGACCAGCCCCAGCATTTT.

This clonotype was observed a single time. This may come from a read error, since a much larger clone is one base off. The chain links TRBV10-3 to TRBJ1-3, with 10 positions matching TRBD1. CDR1 and CDR2 from the germline V gene are ENHRY and SYGVKD. The CDR3 contains 17 residues. The CDR3 is CATLGTGEEWAGNTVYF. CDR3 DNA sequence: TGTGCCACGCTCGGGACAGGGGAAGAGTGGGCTGGAAACACCGTATATTTT.

This clonotype was seen at least ten times. V usage is TRBV7-9 and J usage is TRBJ2-5; TRBD2 is a possible D gene (6 bases). Germline V gene sequence: CDR1 SEHNR, CDR2 FQNEAQ (reference sequence). V was trimmed by 1 base and J by 4 bases, leaving 16 bases between them. The CDR3 sequence is 16 residues long. CDR3 sequence: CASSLGLSGPGETQYF. In nucleotides, the CDR3 is TGTGCCAGCAGCTTAGGACTTAGCGGACCCGGAGAGACCCAGTACTTC. The variable domain in full, with the rest retrieved from reference TRBV7-9 and TRBJ2-5, is DTGVSQNPRHKITKRGQNVTFRCDPISEHNRLYWYRQTLGQGPEFLTYFQNEAQLEKSRLLSDRFSAERPKGSFSTLEIQRTEQGDSAMYLCASSLGLSGPGETQYFGPGTRLLVL.

This chain links TRBV9 with TRBJ2-7; possible D gene TRBD1, 5 bases. The CDR3 has 13 amino acids. CDR1 is SGDLS, CDR2 YYNGEE, per germline. Trimming shortened V by 4 bases and J by 5 bases, and 13 bases separated the two germline ends. The CDR3, as DNA: TGTGCCAGCAGCAAGGGGCCTCGGGACGAGCAGTACTTC. Translating it yields CASSKGPRDEQYF.

About this clonotype: The junction and the germline gene differ at one end; a read error may be behind it. The chain links TRBV7-6 to TRBJ1-5; 7 bases map to TRBD1. This CDR3 has 15 residues. CDR1 is SGHVS and CDR2 is FNYEAQ in the germline V gene. The DNA for the CDR3 is TGCGCCAGCAGCCAAGAACCACAGGGGAGTCAGCCCCAGCATTTT. Amino acids: CASSQEPQGSQPQHF.

The V and J genes are TRBV6-6 and TRBJ1-1; D perhaps matches TRBD1 (5 bases). This CDR3 region has 14 residues. Germline V gene lookup returns CDR1 MNHNY and CDR2 SVGAGI (reference sequence). Trimming stripped 5 bases from V and 1 base from J, with 11 bases between. In DNA form, the CDR3 reads TGTGCCAGCAGTACCGTGAGGGGGAACACTGAAGCTTTCTTT. Amino acids: CASSTVRGNTEAFF.

In this sample, this clonotype turned up many times. The gene calls are TRBV7-8 and TRBJ2-5; no reliable D call. CDR1 is SGHVS and CDR2 is FQNEAQ in the germline V gene. CDR3 length equals 13 residues. The germline V and J ends were trimmed by 2 bases and 2 bases, with 6 bases remaining between them. In nucleotides, the CDR3 is TGTGCCAGCAGCTTAAGGCGGCAAGAGACCCAGTACTTC. It yields the protein CASSLRRQETQYF.

The rearrangement uses TRBV3-1 and TRBJ1-3; possibly TRBD1 for D (5 bases). The ends were cut back, 0 bases at V and 2 bases at J, with 17 bases in the middle. In germline, CDR1 is LGHDT, CDR2 YNNKEL (reference sequence). The CDR3 totals 18 residues. CDR3 amino acids: CASSQDPNRMGTGNTIYF. The CDR3 nucleotides read TGTGCCAGCAGCCAAGATCCGAACAGGATGGGAACTGGAAACACCATATATTTT.

This clonotype came up a few times. J is TRBJ1-1 and V is TRBV7-6, with 9 bases lining up with TRBD1. This CDR3 region has 15 residues. Trimming removed 5 bases from V and 5 bases from J; junction bases left unmatched: 9. Germline-derived CDR1 and CDR2 are SGHVS and FNYEAQ. CDR3 in DNA: TGTGCCAGCAGCCGCCTACTACAGGGGGCGACTGAAGCTTTCTTT. It translates to CASSRLLQGATEAFF.

This chain connects TRBV5-1 to TRBJ1-1; a weak D match, TRBD1 (6 bases). Trimming stripped 5 bases from V and 4 bases from J, with 15 bases between. The length of the CDR3 is 14 residues. In germline, CDR1 is SGHRS, CDR2 YFSETQ. The CDR3 spells CASRGAGEFTEAFF. CDR3 sequence (DNA): TGCGCCAGCAGGGGGGCAGGGGAGTTCACTGAAGCTTTCTTT. The variable domain in full, with the rest retrieved from reference TRBV5-1 and TRBJ1-1, is KAGVTQTPRYLIKTRGQQVTLSCSPISGHRSVSWYQQTPGQGLQFLFEYFSETQRNKGNFPGRFSGRQFSNSRSEMNVSTLELGDSALYLCASRGAGEFTEAFFGQGTRLTVV.

At least ten counts were recorded for this clonotype. The V call is TRBV15, the J call TRBJ1-6; 7 bases map to TRBD1. V gave up 5 bases and J gave up 4 bases; unmatched junction bases: 5. The CDR3 has 15 residues. Germline V gene lookup returns CDR1 LNHNV and CDR2 YYDKDF (reference sequence). The CDR3 region has the DNA TGTGCCACCAGCTTATCAGGGGGTTATAATTCACCCCTCCACTTT. This encodes CATSLSGGYNSPLHF.

The rearrangement joins TRBV2 to TRBJ1-2; D ambiguous. The CDR3 length is 12 residues. The germline V gene encodes CDR1 SNHLY and CDR2 FYNNEI. V shed 7 bases and J shed 5 bases, with 11 bases lying between them. The CDR3 loop is CASTRGLYGYTF. The CDR3 nucleotides read TGTGCCAGCACGCGAGGGCTTTATGGCTACACCTTC.

This rearrangement joins TRBV10-3 to TRBJ2-7, with 7 bases matching TRBD1. Looked up from germline, CDR1 is ENHRY and CDR2 is SYGVKD. Losses at the gene ends were 1 base for V and 3 bases for J; bases not matched to a gene: 3. The CDR3 extends over 14 amino acids. The CDR3 sequence is CAISELGTDYEQYF. CDR3 coding DNA: TGTGCCATCAGTGAGTTGGGGACAGACTACGAGCAGTACTTC.

V and J are TRBV5-1 and TRBJ1-2, with D maybe TRBD1 (5 bases). The length of the CDR3 is 16 residues. Trimming cost V 5 bases and J 2 bases, with 19 bases left between them. Germline CDR1 is SGHRS and CDR2 is YFSETQ. CDR3: CASSPGTASQNYGYTF. CDR3 bases: TGCGCCAGCAGTCCCGGGACGGCAAGCCAGAACTATGGCTACACCTTC.

This rearrangement joins TRBV29-1 to TRBJ1-2; D is perhaps TRBD1 (5 bases). Trimming removed 5 bases from V and 2 bases from J, with 12 bases in between. This CDR3 has 13 amino acids. Germline CDR1 reads SQVTM; CDR2 reads ANQGSEA. The CDR3 region is CSVWGGTNYGYTF. In nucleotides, the CDR3 is TGCAGCGTTTGGGGAGGGACCAACTATGGCTACACCTTC. The full variable domain, in which reference TRBV29-1 and TRBJ1-2 provide the parts outside the CDR3, is SAVISQKPSRDICQRGTSLTIQCQVDSQVTMMFWYRQQPGQSLTLIATANQGSEATYESGFVIDKFPISRPNLTFSTLTVSNMSPEDSSIYLCSVWGGTNYGYTFGSGTRLTVV.

The J gene is TRBJ2-5, the V gene TRBV20-1; 10 nucleotides agree with TRBD2. V shed 4 bases and J 3 bases; nucleotides not matched to a gene: 11. CDR1 is DFQATT and CDR2 is SNEGSKA in the germline V gene (reference sequence). The CDR3 length is 16 residues. The CDR3, as DNA: TGCAGTGCTAAACCCAGCGGGAGGGCCTTAGAAGAGACCCAGTACTTC. It encodes CSAKPSGRALEETQYF.